The rows below give T cell receptor beta chains drawn from one sample of a study of cytomegalovirus exposure and HLA in healthy donors. TCRdb keeps only in-frame clones here, not all; method: immunoSEQ multiplex PCR. The profile shows some 90,000 clones, 82% of them singletons. The sequenced sample consisted of PBMCs. The receptors shown here come from a man aged 50-59 years in good health and CMV-seronegative. Both conserved end residues are part of each CDR3. A D gene is named only where the DNA matches it firmly. Clone size, where shown, is once, few, many, or a class for clones that have expanded.

j_call: TRBJ1-2
clone_size: .
v_call: TRBV19
d_call: TRBD1
cdr3_length: 14
cdr3_aa: CASSPGDRVSGYTF
cdr3_nt: TGTGCCAGTAGCCCGGGGGACAGGGTCAGTGGCTACACCTTC

j_call: TRBJ1-5
clone_size: .
v_call: TRBV5-3
d_call: .
cdr3_length: 10
cdr3_aa: CARNKQPQHF
cdr3_nt: TGTGCCAGAAATAAACAGCCCCAGCATTTT

j_call: TRBJ1-1
clone_size: .
v_call: TRBV19
d_call: .
cdr3_length: 14
cdr3_aa: CASSISRLNTEAFF
cdr3_nt: TGTGCCAGTAGTATTTCCAGGTTGAACACTGAAGCTTTCTTT

j_call: TRBJ1-4
clone_size: .
v_call: TRBV7-2
d_call: .
cdr3_length: 12
cdr3_aa: CASSLEIGELFF
cdr3_nt: TGTGCCAGCAGCTTAGAAATCGGGGAACTGTTTTTT

j_call: TRBJ2-7
clone_size: .
v_call: TRBV5-1
d_call: .
cdr3_length: 16
cdr3_aa: CASSLVEGAIGYEQYF
cdr3_nt: TGCGCCAGCAGCTTGGTGGAGGGGGCAATAGGATACGAGCAGTACTTC

j_call: TRBJ2-5
clone_size: once
v_call: TRBV2
d_call: .
cdr3_length: 12
cdr3_aa: CASSVRKETQYF
cdr3_nt: TGTGCCAGCAGTGTCAGAAAAGAGACCCAGTACTTC

j_call: TRBJ2-1
clone_size: .
v_call: TRBV19
d_call: TRBD1
cdr3_length: 14
cdr3_aa: CASSLTGEANEQFF
cdr3_nt: TGTGCCAGTAGTCTGACAGGGGAGGCCAATGAGCAGTTCTTC

j_call: TRBJ1-2
clone_size: .
v_call: TRBV18
d_call: TRBD1
cdr3_length: 14
cdr3_aa: CASSRETGVHGYTF
cdr3_nt: TGTGCCAGCTCCCGTGAGACAGGGGTCCATGGCTACACCTTC

j_call: TRBJ2-3
clone_size: once
v_call: TRBV9
d_call: .
cdr3_length: 15
cdr3_aa: CASSVETAGLDTQYF
cdr3_nt: TGTGCCAGCAGCGTAGAGACGGCGGGACTGGATACGCAGTATTTT

j_call: TRBJ2-7
clone_size: .
v_call: TRBV21-1
d_call: .
cdr3_length: 16
cdr3_aa: CASSKEYERENYEQYF
cdr3_nt: TGTGCCAGCAGCAAAGAGTATGAGCGGGAGAACTACGAGCAGTACTTC

j_call: TRBJ2-2
clone_size: once
v_call: TRBV9
d_call: .
cdr3_length: 15
cdr3_aa: CASSVGGLNTGELFF
cdr3_nt: TGTGCCAGCAGCGTAGGGGGCTTGAACACCGGGGAGCTGTTTTTT

j_call: TRBJ2-7
clone_size: .
v_call: TRBV2
d_call: TRBD1
cdr3_length: 14
cdr3_aa: CASSPRTGGNEQYF
cdr3_nt: TGTGCCAGCAGCCCAAGGACAGGGGGCAACGAGCAGTACTTC

j_call: TRBJ1-1
clone_size: once
v_call: TRBV7-3
d_call: TRBD1
cdr3_length: 13
cdr3_aa: CASSLDRATEAFF
cdr3_nt: TGTGCCAGCAGCCTTGACAGGGCCACTGAAGCTTTCTTT

j_call: TRBJ1-2
clone_size: .
v_call: TRBV28
d_call: TRBD1
cdr3_length: 14
cdr3_aa: CASSPGTGYGGYTF
cdr3_nt: TGTGCCAGCAGTCCAGGGACAGGGTACGGTGGCTACACCTTC

j_call: TRBJ1-5
clone_size: .
v_call: TRBV5-1
d_call: .
cdr3_length: 14
cdr3_aa: CASSLEGQGQPQHF
cdr3_nt: TGCGCCAGCAGCTTGGAGGGTCAGGGGCAGCCCCAGCATTTT

j_call: TRBJ2-5
clone_size: .
v_call: TRBV5-4
d_call: TRBD2
cdr3_length: 16
cdr3_aa: CASSLALAGAGETQYF
cdr3_nt: TGTGCCAGCAGCTTGGCCCTAGCGGGAGCTGGAGAGACCCAGTACTTC

j_call: TRBJ2-1
clone_size: .
v_call: TRBV27
d_call: TRBD2
cdr3_length: 14
cdr3_aa: CASNAAGVYNEQFF
cdr3_nt: TGTGCCAGCAATGCAGCGGGAGTGTACAATGAGCAGTTCTTC

j_call: TRBJ1-1
clone_size: once
v_call: TRBV18
d_call: TRBD1
cdr3_length: 14
cdr3_aa: CASSPGQGNTEAFF
cdr3_nt: TGTGCCAGCTCACCCGGACAGGGGAACACTGAAGCTTTCTTT

j_call: TRBJ1-1
clone_size: .
v_call: TRBV5-4
d_call: TRBD1
cdr3_length: 14
cdr3_aa: CASSKDRGITEAFF
cdr3_nt: TGTGCCAGCAGCAAGGACAGGGGGATCACTGAAGCTTTCTTT

j_call: TRBJ1-2
clone_size: .
v_call: TRBV5-4
d_call: .
cdr3_length: 14
cdr3_aa: CASSLASGLGSYTF
cdr3_nt: TGTGCCAGCAGCTTGGCGTCAGGCCTCGGTAGCTACACCTTC

j_call: TRBJ2-7
clone_size: few
v_call: TRBV6-5
d_call: TRBD2
cdr3_length: 16
cdr3_aa: CASSSDDVSGRGEQYF
cdr3_nt: TGTGCCAGCAGTTCCGACGACGTTAGCGGGAGGGGTGAGCAGTACTTC

j_call: TRBJ2-7
clone_size: .
v_call: TRBV5-6
d_call: TRBD1
cdr3_length: 14
cdr3_aa: CASSLGQGPYEQYF
cdr3_nt: TGTGCCAGCAGCCTCGGACAGGGGCCCTACGAGCAGTACTTC

j_call: TRBJ2-5
clone_size: .
v_call: TRBV9
d_call: TRBD2
cdr3_length: 15
cdr3_aa: CASSGLAGVQETQYF
cdr3_nt: TGTGCCAGCAGCGGTCTAGCGGGAGTACAAGAGACCCAGTACTTC

j_call: TRBJ2-2
clone_size: .
v_call: TRBV9
d_call: TRBD1
cdr3_length: 16
cdr3_aa: CASSGRQGPNTGELFF
cdr3_nt: TGTGCCAGCAGCGGACGACAGGGGCCGAACACCGGGGAGCTGTTTTTT

j_call: TRBJ1-4
clone_size: .
v_call: TRBV5-5
d_call: .
cdr3_length: 15
cdr3_aa: CASSPQGGAGGKLFF
cdr3_nt: TGTGCCAGCAGCCCCCAAGGGGGGGCAGGAGGAAAACTGTTTTTT

j_call: TRBJ1-5
clone_size: .
v_call: TRBV5-1
d_call: .
cdr3_length: 15
cdr3_aa: CASSFLGGDNQPQHF
cdr3_nt: TGCGCCAGCAGCTTTCTAGGGGGGGATAATCAGCCCCAGCATTTT

j_call: TRBJ1-1
clone_size: .
v_call: TRBV6-6
d_call: .
cdr3_length: 14
cdr3_aa: CASSYSRGNTEAFF
cdr3_nt: TGTGCCAGCAGTTACTCGCGCGGGAACACTGAAGCTTTCTTT

j_call: TRBJ2-7
clone_size: .
v_call: TRBV18
d_call: TRBD1
cdr3_length: 15
cdr3_aa: CASSLRDRGLGEQYF
cdr3_nt: TGTGCCAGCTCACTCCGGGACAGGGGGCTCGGTGAGCAGTACTTC